These T cell receptor beta chains were read from a single sample in a study of T cells after yellow fever vaccination. TCRdb called the 5' RACE reads again in MiXCR, with one record for every CDR3 protein. There are roughly 110,000 distinct CDR3 sequences in the sample; around 8.6% occur only once, and about 25% lies in the top ten. The source was CD8+ T cells sorted from PBMCs, collected 45 days after the yellow fever booster vaccination. Receptors were obtained from a young man who received the YFV17D yellow fever vaccine. CDR3s leave out the opening cysteine and the closing phenylalanine or tryptophan.

j_call v_call cdr3_length cdr3_aa
TRBJ2-2 TRBV19 12 ASETGEFTGELF
TRBJ2-7 TRBV10-3 13 AIGNSQREPYEQY
TRBJ2-3 TRBV6-2/TRBV6-3 12 ASSYVRTADTQY
TRBJ2-3 TRBV27 11 ATRGLGTDTQY
TRBJ2-1 TRBV19 17 ASSMWGTKTTSSYNEQF
TRBJ2-1 TRBV25-1 14 ASSELAGSRENEQF
TRBJ2-7 TRBV5-5 12 ASSLGGNFYEQY
TRBJ2-1 TRBV6-5 10 ASTAGRNEQF
TRBJ2-3 TRBV7-8 15 ASSLGDFSGHTDTQY
TRBJ2-3 TRBV27 12 ASSSIRSQDTQY
TRBJ2-2 TRBV10-1 14 ASSHLGQGNTGELF
TRBJ2-3 TRBV4-1 13 ASSQGVQGADTQY
TRBJ1-1 TRBV12-3/TRBV12-4 10 ASSPTGDEAF
TRBJ2-1 TRBV7-9 12 ASSPVWGGDEQF
TRBJ1-1 TRBV6-1 14 ASTIGDRGSDTEAF
TRBJ2-7 TRBV4-2 16 ASSQGGGGAFNSYEQY
TRBJ2-2 TRBV30 10 AWIKGVGELF
TRBJ2-7 TRBV6-1 12 ASRGGTVSYEQY
TRBJ2-2 TRBV27 11 ASSLGRLGELF
TRBJ2-2 TRBV27 14 ASSLKASGNTGELF
TRBJ2-5 TRBV6-5 14 ASSYSLEHALETQY
TRBJ2-1 TRBV5-4 13 ASSPGTAGGNEQF
TRBJ2-7 TRBV11-1 18 ASSLNLRGPSGSGTYEQY
TRBJ2-1 TRBV29-1 15 SVEHPTSSGSYNEQF
TRBJ2-7 TRBV6-5 15 ASSYSSLVAGEYEQY
TRBJ2-6 TRBV7-2 12 ASSLGVGANVLT
TRBJ2-7 TRBV16 14 ASSPVFQTGNYEQY
TRBJ2-7 TRBV25-1 9 ASSAGGPEY